The sequence of this TCR beta chain was determined in a study of blood T cell repertoires in COVID-19. Study-wide background: COVID-19 samples collected from the United States, Italy and Spain covered acute and convalescent phases. From T cells, B-cell-depleted T cells, or PBMCs came the material, which was cDNA or gDNA.

The table lists this clone with a few counts. The ends lost 3 bases at V and 4 bases at J; junction bases unmatched: 10. The CDR3 length is 17 residues. Germline V gene data show CDR1 as KGHSH and CDR2 as LQKENI. Clones were read by immunoSEQ multiplex PCR, and TCRdb kept only the in-frame ones, dropping some. This sample has about 280,000 clones, with around 90% found just once. The chain links TRBV18 to TRBJ2-2, with 8 bases lining up with TRBD1. The receptor's source is a man aged 18 to 35 with active or convalescent COVID-19. Source material: peripheral blood. The CDR3 loop reads CASSPDDRGAGTGELFF. As DNA, the CDR3 is TGTGCCAGCTCACCCGATGACAGGGGCGCGGGCACCGGGGAGCTGTTTTTT.